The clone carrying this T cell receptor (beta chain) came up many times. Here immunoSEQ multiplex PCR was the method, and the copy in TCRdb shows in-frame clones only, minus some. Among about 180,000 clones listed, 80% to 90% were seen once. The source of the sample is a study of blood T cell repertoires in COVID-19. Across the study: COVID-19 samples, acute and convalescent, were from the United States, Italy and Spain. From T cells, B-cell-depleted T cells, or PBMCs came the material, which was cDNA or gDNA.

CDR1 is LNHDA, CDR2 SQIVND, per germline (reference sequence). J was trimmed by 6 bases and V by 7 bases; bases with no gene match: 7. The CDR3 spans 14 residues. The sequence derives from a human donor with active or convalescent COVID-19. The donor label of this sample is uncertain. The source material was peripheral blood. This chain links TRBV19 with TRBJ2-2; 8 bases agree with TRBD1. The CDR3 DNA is TGTGCCAGTACTCACAGGGGGTACGCCGGGGAGCTGTTTTTT. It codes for CASTHRGYAGELFF.